Following are 30 T cell receptor beta chains from one sample sequenced in a study of response to subunit inactivated influenza vaccine. MiXCR, run by TCRdb on the RT-PCR reads, gives a single entry per CDR3 protein. The data show under 750,000 distinct CDR3 sequences, 10% to 15% seen once. The specimen was PBMCs from blood, collected on the day of vaccination. The receptors were sampled from a man over 45 who received an inactivated influenza vaccine.

The rearrangement links TRBV11-2 to TRBJ1-2, with D possibly being TRBD1 (5 bases). V was pared by 4 bases and J by 2 bases, with 14 bases between. This CDR3 is 15 amino acids long. CDR1 is SGHAT, CDR2 FQNNGV, per germline. CDR3 in DNA: TGTGCCAGCAGCTCCTATTGGGGGGGGAACTATGGCTACACCTTC. It encodes CASSSYWGGNYGYTF.

This clonotype was seen more than once but under ten times. The V and J genes are TRBV7-9 and TRBJ2-5, with TRBD1 matching over 9 bases. The CDR3 runs to 14 residues. The V segment lost 5 bases and the J segment 4 bases; nucleotides outside the gene matches: 5. CDR1 is SEHNR, CDR2 FQNEAQ, per germline (reference sequence). DNA of the CDR3: TGTGCCAGCAGCGTTACAGGGGGCTCAGAGACCCAGTACTTC. This gives the protein CASSVTGGSETQYF.

In this sample, this clonotype turned up many times. The rearrangement links TRBV11-1 to TRBJ2-1, with 7 bases aligning to TRBD2. V was pared by 1 base and J by 2 bases, with 11 bases of the junction left unmatched. The CDR3 is 18 amino acids. The germline V gene has CDR1 SGHAT and CDR2 FQDESV (reference sequence). The CDR3 bases are TGTGCCAGCAGCTTAGGGGGGGGGACTTCCCGCACCTACAATGAGCAGTTCTTC. Translated, it gives CASSLGGGTSRTYNEQFF.

A few counts support this clonotype. The chain uses TRBV28 and TRBJ2-7; no definite D call. CDR1 is MDHEN, CDR2 SYDVKM, per germline. V gave up 5 bases and J gave up 7 bases, with 15 bases separating them. There are 13 residues in the CDR3. Here the CDR3 reads CASSPTPHLEQYF. In nucleotides, the CDR3 is TGTGCCAGCAGTCCTACTCCCCATTTGGAGCAGTACTTC.

Details on this clonotype: A single base separates this from a much larger clone, so it may be a read error. The genes are TRBV27 and TRBJ2-4; 7 bases are a match to TRBD2. The CDR3 has 15 amino acids. Germline values: CDR1 MNHEY, CDR2 SMNVEV (reference sequence). The CDR3 loop reads CASSLSTGGRNIHYF. The DNA for the CDR3 is TGTGCCAGCAGTTTATCGACGGGGGGTAGAAACATTCACTACTTC.

The chain recombines TRBV5-1 with TRBJ1-1; D is undetermined. The length of the CDR3 is 14 residues. The V and J ends lost 1 base and 0 bases respectively, with 7 bases between them. Per germline, CDR1 SGHRS and CDR2 YFSETQ. CDR3 in DNA: TGCGCCAGCAGCTTGAGGGCGGTGAACACTGAAGCTTTCTTT. Protein: CASSLRAVNTEAFF.

A few counts support this clonotype. The J gene is TRBJ1-2, the V gene TRBV6-1; D perhaps matches TRBD1 (6 bases). The CDR3 is 15 residues long. Trimming took 6 bases from V and 0 from J, leaving 14 bases between them. Germline loops: CDR1 MNHNS, CDR2 SASEGT. CDR3: CASRQDRTPNYGYTF. CDR3 coding DNA: TGTGCCAGCAGACAAGACAGGACCCCTAACTATGGCTACACCTTC.

In this sample, this clonotype turned up many times. This chain links TRBV6-2 or TRBV6-3 with TRBJ1-1; no clear D gene. This CDR3 contains 14 residues. Germline-derived CDR1 and CDR2 are MNHEY and SVGEGT. Trimming stripped 0 bases from V and 5 bases from J, with 10 bases between. CDR3 region: CASSYSRVRTEAFF. CDR3 in DNA: TGTGCCAGCAGTTACTCAAGGGTGAGAACTGAAGCTTTCTTT.

This clonotype was counted many times. The chain recombines TRBV7-2 with TRBJ2-7; 7 nucleotides match TRBD2. The germline V gene encodes CDR1 SGHTA and CDR2 FQGNSA. Trimming took 4 bases from V and 3 from J; bases not matched to a gene: 9. This CDR3 is built from 15 residues. DNA of the CDR3: TGTGCCAGCAGCTATGGGCGGGTAGCGGGCTACGAGCAGTACTTC. Translating gives CASSYGRVAGYEQYF.

The gene calls are TRBV24-1 and TRBJ1-2; 11 nucleotides line up with TRBD1. The ends lost 5 bases at V and 4 bases at J; junction bases unmatched: 8. The germline gives CDR1 KGHDR, CDR2 SFDVKD. This CDR3 has 16 residues. This CDR3 reads CATSGGQGARSYGYTF. The DNA for the CDR3 is TGTGCCACCAGTGGAGGACAGGGGGCCAGAAGCTATGGCTACACCTTC.

The chain uses TRBV6-1 and TRBJ2-7; 13 bases align to TRBD2. The CDR3 is made up of 18 amino acids. CDR1 is MNHNS and CDR2 is SASEGT in the germline V gene. The V segment lost 6 bases and the J segment 0 bases; nucleotides outside the gene matches: 11. The CDR3 sequence is CASSPVTSGRWSSYEQYF. The CDR3 nucleotides are TGTGCCAGCAGCCCAGTGACTAGCGGGAGGTGGTCCTCCTACGAGCAGTACTTC.

The chain joins TRBV20-1 to TRBJ1-6; 12 positions agree with TRBD1. In germline, CDR1 is DFQATT, CDR2 SNEGSKA (reference sequence). V lost 6 bases to trimming and J lost 3 bases; unmatched junction nucleotides: 6. This CDR3 region has 16 residues. This CDR3 is CSARDRGLYYNSPLHF. Written as DNA, the CDR3 is TGCAGTGCGAGGGACAGGGGGCTTTACTATAATTCACCCCTCCACTTT.

The V gene is TRBV7-8, the J gene TRBJ2-1; D may match TRBD1 or TRBD2 (5 bases each). This CDR3 has 15 amino acids. Between the trimmed V and J ends, which lost 5 bases and 3 bases, there was a span of 14 bases. Germline V gene lookup returns CDR1 SGHVS and CDR2 FQNEAQ. The CDR3 region has the DNA TGTGCCAGCAGCCCGGGACCTAAAATCTACAATGAGCAGTTCTTC. It encodes CASSPGPKIYNEQFF.

This clonotype was detected a few times. The rearrangement joins TRBV19 to TRBJ1-5; D may be TRBD1 (5 bases). The CDR3 length is 13 residues. V lost 6 bases and J 3 bases, leaving 9 bases between the germline ends. CDR1 and CDR2 (germline): LNHDA, SQIVND (reference sequence). Here the CDR3 DNA reads TGTGCCAGTAGCTGGGGGAACAATCAGCCCCAGCATTTT. This gives the protein CASSWGNNQPQHF.

This clonotype was seen ten or more times. The V and J genes are TRBV27 and TRBJ2-1, with 11 bases that match TRBD1. The CDR3 is 15 residues long. The germline V gene has CDR1 MNHEY and CDR2 SMNVEV (reference sequence). After removal of 6 bases from V and 1 base from J, the junction contained 2 bases not matched to a gene. The CDR3 spells CASRGTGGSYNEQFF. In DNA form, the CDR3 reads TGTGCCAGCAGGGGGACAGGGGGATCCTACAATGAGCAGTTCTTC.

The chain links TRBV11-1 to TRBJ1-4; maybe TRBD1 (5 bases). Germline lookup yields CDR1 SGHAT and CDR2 FQDESV (reference sequence). The CDR3 totals 18 residues. V lost 3 bases, J lost 3 bases, and 20 bases lay in between. CDR3 sequence (DNA): TGTGCCAGCAGCTTTGCCGGAGGGACGGGCAGAGCTAATGAAAAACTGTTTTTT. Its protein is CASSFAGGTGRANEKLFF.

This clonotype was found a few times. The CDR3 DNA reads TGTGCCAGCAGCCGGAATCTAGGGAATGAGCAGTTCTTC. Amino acids: CASSRNLGNEQFF. J is TRBJ2-1 and V is TRBV6-2 or TRBV6-3; D ambiguous. Deletions cut 6 bases from V and 7 bases from J, with 13 bases between. The CDR3 covers 13 residues. Germline values: CDR1 MNHEY, CDR2 SVGEGT.

The rearrangement links TRBV10-3 to TRBJ1-5; TRBD1 agrees at 10 bases. The germline CDR1 and CDR2 sequences are ENHRY and SYGVKD. Trimming at V came to 6 bases and at J to 4 bases, leaving 6 bases not matched to a gene. CDR3 length: 15 residues. CDR3 DNA: TGTGCCATCAGCACCCGGGACAGGGGAAATCAGCCCCAGCATTTT. This gives the protein CAISTRDRGNQPQHF.

This clonotype has a count of ten or more. The chain combines TRBV27 with TRBJ2-7, with a possible D match to TRBD1 (6 bases). With 7 bases removed from V and 7 bases from J, the gap between germline ends came to 20 bases. Germline-derived CDR1 and CDR2 are MNHEY and SMNVEV (reference sequence). The CDR3 extends over 14 amino acids. The CDR3 DNA is TGTGCCAGCAAGTCCGGGACAAGGGCTTTGGAGCAGTACTTC. Translated, it gives CASKSGTRALEQYF.

This clonotype was seen repeatedly, ten times or more. This rearrangement joins TRBV7-2 to TRBJ2-2; a possible D gene is TRBD1 (6 bases). The CDR3 is 15 residues long. From germline, CDR1 is SGHTA and CDR2 FQGNSA. Between the trimmed V and J ends, which lost 5 bases and 0 bases, there was a span of 10 bases. The CDR3 DNA reads TGTGCCAGCAGCCGAAGACAGGCGAACACCGGGGAGCTGTTTTTT. Translating it yields CASSRRQANTGELFF.

The chain joins TRBV20-1 to TRBJ1-2, with 10 bases that match TRBD1. Germline CDR1 and CDR2: DFQATT and SNEGSKA (reference sequence). V lost 6 bases to trimming and J lost 4 bases; unmatched junction nucleotides: 8. The CDR3 sequence is 14 residues long. CDR3 DNA sequence: TGCAGTGCCAAGGGGACAGGGGTGAGCTATGGCTACACCTTC. Translation gives CSAKGTGVSYGYTF.

The chain recombines TRBV20-1 with TRBJ2-1; 12 bases fit TRBD2. The CDR3 extends over 12 amino acids. V shed 3 bases and J 9 bases; nucleotides not matched to a gene: 0. Germline V CDR1 and CDR2: DFQATT, SNEGSKA (reference sequence). Here the CDR3 reads CSARTSGSEQFF. The CDR3 bases are TGCAGTGCTAGGACTAGCGGGAGTGAGCAGTTCTTC.

The chain carries TRBV20-1 and TRBJ2-7; TRBD2 agrees at 14 bases. J gave up 5 bases and V 5 bases, and 11 bases lay outside the gene matches. The CDR3 has 16 amino acids. Germline V gene sequence: CDR1 DFQATT, CDR2 SNEGSKA (reference sequence). In nucleotides, the CDR3 is TGCAGTGCTCCTCCGGCGACTAGCGGGGGGGCCAACGAGCAGTACTTC. Its protein is CSAPPATSGGANEQYF.

The genes are TRBV12-3 or TRBV12-4 and TRBJ1-6; D not resolved. V was pared by 5 bases and J by 6 bases, with 11 bases between. The length of the CDR3 is 14 residues. CDR3 nucleotides: TGTGCCAGCAGTGCATCGGGCAGTAATTCACCCCTCCACTTT. Its protein product is CASSASGSNSPLHF.

This clonotype was picked up a small number of times. The chain is built from TRBV28 and TRBJ2-3; D is perhaps TRBD1 (7 bases). The V end lost 6 bases, the J end lost 3 bases, and 16 bases lay between the germline ends. The CDR3 loop spans 15 amino acids. CDR1 is MDHEN, CDR2 SYDVKM, per germline. For the CDR3, the DNA is TGTGCCAGCAGCAACTCAGGGGGAGGAACAGATACGCAGTATTTT. Its translation: CASSNSGGGTDTQYF.

This clonotype was found a few times. V usage is TRBV7-6 and J usage is TRBJ2-7; D may be TRBD2 (7 bases). Germline-derived CDR1 and CDR2 are SGHVS and FNYEAQ. This CDR3 has 15 amino acids. Trimming took off 1 base at V and 5 bases at J, with 15 bases between the two ends. CDR3 DNA: TGTGCCAGCAGCTTAGAGTGGGGGGGCCTCCACGAGCAGTACTTC. Translated: CASSLEWGGLHEQYF.

The chain joins TRBV7-9 to TRBJ1-2, with D perhaps TRBD1 (6 bases). V lost 3 bases and J lost 6, with 11 bases in between. CDR1 and CDR2 (germline): SEHNR, FQNEAQ (reference sequence). The CDR3 totals 13 residues. The CDR3 nucleotides read TGTGCCAGCAGCTTTTCAGGGGACGATGGCTACACCTTC. Encoded protein: CASSFSGDDGYTF.

This clonotype turned up a few times. V usage is TRBV20-1 and J usage is TRBJ2-3; possible D gene TRBD2, 5 bases. In germline, CDR1 is DFQATT, CDR2 SNEGSKA (reference sequence). CDR3 length equals 14 residues. V lost 6 bases to trimming and J lost 2 bases, with 15 bases between them. CDR3 sequence: CSAKTRTLTDTQYF. In DNA, the CDR3 is TGCAGTGCCAAGACACGGACTCTCACAGATACGCAGTATTTT.

The CDR3 DNA sequence: TGTGCCAGCAACCGAGCGGACTCCGAGCAGTACTTC. It specifies CASNRADSEQYF. The chain links TRBV12-3 or TRBV12-4 to TRBJ2-7; possibly TRBD2 for D (5 bases). V dropped 7 bases and J dropped 6 bases, with 13 bases sitting between them. The CDR3 contains 12 residues.

This clonotype was counted only a few times. This rearrangement joins TRBV7-9 to TRBJ2-3, with TRBD1 identical over 10 bases. The V gene end was trimmed by 3 bases and the J gene end by 4 bases; junction bases not matched to a gene: 4. Germline V gene lookup returns CDR1 SEHNR and CDR2 FQNEAQ (reference sequence). The CDR3 has 15 residues. CDR3 amino acids: CASSLGQGNPDTQYF. The CDR3 DNA follows: TGTGCCAGCAGCTTGGGACAGGGGAACCCAGATACGCAGTATTTT.